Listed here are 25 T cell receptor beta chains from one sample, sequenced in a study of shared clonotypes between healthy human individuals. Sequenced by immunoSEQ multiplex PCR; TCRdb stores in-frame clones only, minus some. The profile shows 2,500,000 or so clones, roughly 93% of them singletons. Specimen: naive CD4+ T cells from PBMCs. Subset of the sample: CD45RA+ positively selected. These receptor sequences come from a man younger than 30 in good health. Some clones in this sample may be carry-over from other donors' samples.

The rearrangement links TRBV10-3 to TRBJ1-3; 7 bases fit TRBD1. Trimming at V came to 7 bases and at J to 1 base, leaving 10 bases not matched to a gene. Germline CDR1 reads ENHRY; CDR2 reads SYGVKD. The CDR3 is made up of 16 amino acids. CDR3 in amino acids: CAITLTGDLSGNTIYF. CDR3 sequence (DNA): TGTGCCATCACCTTAACAGGGGACTTATCTGGAAACACCATATATTTT.

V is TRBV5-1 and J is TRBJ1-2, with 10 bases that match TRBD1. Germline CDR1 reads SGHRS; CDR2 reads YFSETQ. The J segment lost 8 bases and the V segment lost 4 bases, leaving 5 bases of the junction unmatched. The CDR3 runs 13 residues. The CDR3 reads CASSMDRGIGYTF. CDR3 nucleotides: TGCGCCAGCAGCATGGACAGGGGGATCGGCTACACCTTC. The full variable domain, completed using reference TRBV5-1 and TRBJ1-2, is KAGVTQTPRYLIKTRGQQVTLSCSPISGHRSVSWYQQTPGQGLQFLFEYFSETQRNKGNFPGRFSGRQFSNSRSEMNVSTLELGDSALYLCASSMDRGIGYTFGSGTRLTVV.

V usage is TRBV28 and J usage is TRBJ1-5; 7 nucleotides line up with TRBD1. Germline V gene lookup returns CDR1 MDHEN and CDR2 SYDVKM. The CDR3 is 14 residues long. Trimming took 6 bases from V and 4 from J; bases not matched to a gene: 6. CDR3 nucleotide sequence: TGTGCCAGCAGCTATGACAGGGTAAATCAGCCCCAGCATTTT. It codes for CASSYDRVNQPQHF.

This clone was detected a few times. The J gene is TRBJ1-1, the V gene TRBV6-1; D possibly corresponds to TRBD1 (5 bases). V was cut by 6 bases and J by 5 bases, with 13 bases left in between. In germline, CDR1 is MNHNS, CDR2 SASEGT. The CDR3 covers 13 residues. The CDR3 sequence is CASSREWGTEAFF. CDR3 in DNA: TGTGCCAGCAGCCGAGAGTGGGGGACTGAAGCTTTCTTT.

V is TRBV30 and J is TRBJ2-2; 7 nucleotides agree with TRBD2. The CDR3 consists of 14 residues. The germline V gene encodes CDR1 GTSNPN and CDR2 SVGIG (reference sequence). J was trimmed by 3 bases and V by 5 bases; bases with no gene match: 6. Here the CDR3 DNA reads TGTGCCTGGCAGGGAGGGCTTTACACCGGGGAGCTGTTTTTT. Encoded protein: CAWQGGLYTGELFF. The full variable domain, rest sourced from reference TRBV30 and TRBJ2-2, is SQTIHQWPATLVQPVGSPLSLECTVEGTSNPNLYWYRQAAGRGLQLLFYSVGIGQISSEVPQNLSASRPQDRQFILSSKKLLLSDSGFYLCAWQGGLYTGELFFGEGSRLTVL.

CDR3 residues: CASSRPETTGGYTF. The CDR3 nucleotides read TGTGCCAGCAGTCGGCCGGAAACGACAGGTGGCTACACCTTC. V gene TRBV28 combines with J gene TRBJ1-2; weak D call: TRBD1 (6 bases). V was trimmed by 5 bases and J by 7 bases, leaving 17 bases between them. CDR3 size: 14 residues. Germline loops: CDR1 MDHEN, CDR2 SYDVKM.

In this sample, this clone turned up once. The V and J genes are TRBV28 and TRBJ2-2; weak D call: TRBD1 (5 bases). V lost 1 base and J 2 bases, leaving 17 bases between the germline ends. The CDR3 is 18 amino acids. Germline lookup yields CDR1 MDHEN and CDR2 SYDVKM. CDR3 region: CASSLSPVSQGNTGELFF. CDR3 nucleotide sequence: TGTGCCAGCAGTTTATCCCCAGTAAGCCAGGGAAACACCGGGGAGCTGTTTTTT.

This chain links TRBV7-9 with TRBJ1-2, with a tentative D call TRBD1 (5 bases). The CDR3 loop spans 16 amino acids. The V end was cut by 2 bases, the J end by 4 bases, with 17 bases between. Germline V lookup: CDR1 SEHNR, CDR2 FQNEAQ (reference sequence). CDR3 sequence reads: CASSLSSGSYLYGYTF. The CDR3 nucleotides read TGTGCCAGCAGCTTATCGTCAGGGAGTTATCTCTATGGCTACACCTTC.

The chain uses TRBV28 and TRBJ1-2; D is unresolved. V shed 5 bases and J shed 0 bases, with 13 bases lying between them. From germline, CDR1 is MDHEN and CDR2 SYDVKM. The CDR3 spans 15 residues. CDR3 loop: CASSPFTLPNYGYTF. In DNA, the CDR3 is TGTGCCAGCAGTCCCTTCACTTTACCTAACTATGGCTACACCTTC.

The CDR3 region is CASSPLAGGTNEQFF. As DNA, the CDR3 is TGTGCCAGCAGCCCACTAGCGGGAGGTACAAATGAGCAGTTCTTC. The rearrangement links TRBV5-4 to TRBJ2-1, with 12 bases aligning to TRBD2. After removal of 4 bases from V and 7 bases from J, the junction contained 6 bases not matched to a gene. CDR3 length equals 15 residues. Germline V gene lookup returns CDR1 SGHNT and CDR2 YYREEE (reference sequence).

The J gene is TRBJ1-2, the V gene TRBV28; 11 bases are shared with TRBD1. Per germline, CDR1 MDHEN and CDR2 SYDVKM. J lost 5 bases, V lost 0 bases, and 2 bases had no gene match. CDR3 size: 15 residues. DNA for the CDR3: TGTGCCAGCAGTTTATGGGGACAGGGGGTTTATGGCTACACCTTC. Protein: CASSLWGQGVYGYTF.

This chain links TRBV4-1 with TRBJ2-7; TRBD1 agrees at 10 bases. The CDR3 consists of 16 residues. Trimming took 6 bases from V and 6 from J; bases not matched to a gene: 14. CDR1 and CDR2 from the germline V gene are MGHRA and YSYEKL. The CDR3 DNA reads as TGCGCCAGCAGTAGAACCGGAGACAGGGGGCGCGTCGAGCAGTACTTC. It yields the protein CASSRTGDRGRVEQYF.

CDR3 DNA sequence: TGCGCCAGCAGCCTGAGACTAGCGGGAGGGCCCGATGAGCAGTTCTTC. Its translation is CASSLRLAGGPDEQFF. The V and J genes are TRBV4-1 and TRBJ2-1; 14 nucleotides agree with TRBD2. Per the germline V gene, CDR1 is MGHRA and CDR2 is YSYEKL. Trimming at V came to 4 bases and at J to 8 bases, leaving 7 bases not matched to a gene. This CDR3 has 16 amino acids.

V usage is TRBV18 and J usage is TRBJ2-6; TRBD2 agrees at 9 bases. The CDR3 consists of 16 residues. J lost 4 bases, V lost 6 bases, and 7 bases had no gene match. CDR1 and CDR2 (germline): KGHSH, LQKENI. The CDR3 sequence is CASSPQREAGANVLTF. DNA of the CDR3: TGTGCCAGCTCCCCTCAGCGGGAGGCCGGGGCCAACGTCCTGACTTTC.

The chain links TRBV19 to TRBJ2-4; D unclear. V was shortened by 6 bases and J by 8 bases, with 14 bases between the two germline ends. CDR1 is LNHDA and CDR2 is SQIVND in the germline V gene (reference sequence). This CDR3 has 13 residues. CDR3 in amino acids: CASRAPTHYIQYF. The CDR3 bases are TGTGCCAGTAGAGCACCCACCCACTACATTCAGTACTTC. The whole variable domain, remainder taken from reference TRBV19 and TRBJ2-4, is DGGITQSPKYLFRKEGQNVTLSCEQNLNHDAMYWYRQDPGQGLRLIYYSQIVNDFQKGDIAEGYSVSREKKESFPLTVTSAQKNPTAFYLCASRAPTHYIQYFGAGTRLSVL.

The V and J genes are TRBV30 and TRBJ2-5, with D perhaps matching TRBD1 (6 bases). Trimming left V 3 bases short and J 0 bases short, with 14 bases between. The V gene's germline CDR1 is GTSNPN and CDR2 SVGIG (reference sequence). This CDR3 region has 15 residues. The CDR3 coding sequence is TGTGCCTGGAGCAGACACACAGGGTACCAAGAGACCCAGTACTTC. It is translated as CAWSRHTGYQETQYF.

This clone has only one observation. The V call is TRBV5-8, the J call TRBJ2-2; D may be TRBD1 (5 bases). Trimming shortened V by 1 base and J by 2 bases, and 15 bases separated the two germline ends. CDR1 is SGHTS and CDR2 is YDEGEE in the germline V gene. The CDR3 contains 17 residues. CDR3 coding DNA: TGTGCCAGCAGCTTGAGGCGGACGACAGTTAACACCGGGGAGCTGTTTTTT. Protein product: CASSLRRTTVNTGELFF. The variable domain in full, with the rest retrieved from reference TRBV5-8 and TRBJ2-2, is EAGVTQSPTHLIKTRGQQATLRCSPISGHTSVYWYQQALGLGLQFLLWYDEGEERNRGNFPPRFSGRQFPNYSSELNVNALELEDSALYLCASSLRRTTVNTGELFFGEGSRLTVL.

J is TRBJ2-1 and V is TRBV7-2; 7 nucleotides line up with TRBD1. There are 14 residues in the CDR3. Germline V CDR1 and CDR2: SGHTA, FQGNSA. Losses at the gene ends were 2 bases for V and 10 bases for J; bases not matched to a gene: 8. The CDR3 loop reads CASSLQGQRWEQFF. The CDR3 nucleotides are TGTGCCAGCAGCTTACAGGGACAGAGGTGGGAGCAGTTCTTC.

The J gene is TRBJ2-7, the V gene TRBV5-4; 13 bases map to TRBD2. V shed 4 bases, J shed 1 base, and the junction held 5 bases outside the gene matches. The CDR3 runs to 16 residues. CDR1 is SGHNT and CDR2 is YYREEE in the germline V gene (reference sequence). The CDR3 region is CASSEGLAGASYEQYF. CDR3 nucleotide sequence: TGTGCCAGCAGCGAAGGACTAGCGGGAGCATCCTACGAGCAGTACTTC.

The CDR3 here is CSVEKTGHGEKLFF. CDR3 in DNA: TGCAGCGTGGAAAAGACAGGGCATGGTGAAAAACTGTTTTTT. The chain combines TRBV29-1 with TRBJ1-4; 7 bases agree with TRBD1. Germline assignment: CDR1 SQVTM and CDR2 ANQGSEA. With 6 bases clipped from V and 7 bases from J, the junction kept 11 bases outside the gene matches. There are 14 residues in the CDR3.

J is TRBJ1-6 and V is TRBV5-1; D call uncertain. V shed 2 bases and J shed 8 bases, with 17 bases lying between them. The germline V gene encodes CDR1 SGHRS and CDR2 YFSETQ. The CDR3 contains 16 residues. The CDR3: CASSFQPTAWDSPLHF. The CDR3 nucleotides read TGCGCCAGCAGCTTTCAACCGACCGCCTGGGATTCACCCCTCCACTTT.

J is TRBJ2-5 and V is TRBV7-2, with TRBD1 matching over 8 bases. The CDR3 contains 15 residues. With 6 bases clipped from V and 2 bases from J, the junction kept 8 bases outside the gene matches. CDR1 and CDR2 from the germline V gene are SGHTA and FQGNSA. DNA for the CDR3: TGTGCCAGCAGACCACAGGGGGGACCTCAAGAGACCCAGTACTTC. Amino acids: CASRPQGGPQETQYF.

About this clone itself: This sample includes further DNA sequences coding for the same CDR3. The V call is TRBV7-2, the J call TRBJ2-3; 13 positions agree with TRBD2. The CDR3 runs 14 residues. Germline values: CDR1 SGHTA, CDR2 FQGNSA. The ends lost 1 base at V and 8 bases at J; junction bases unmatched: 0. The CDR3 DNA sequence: TGTGCCAGCAGCTTAGGGACTAGCGGGAGTACGCAGTATTTT. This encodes CASSLGTSGSTQYF.

The CDR3 region has the DNA TGTGCCAGCAGCCGCCTGGCGCCCTACGAGCAGTACTTC. Residues: CASSRLAPYEQYF. The chain employs TRBV28 and TRBJ2-7; no clear D gene. The length of the CDR3 is 13 residues. Deletions cut 6 bases from V and 2 bases from J, with 11 bases between. CDR1 is MDHEN, CDR2 SYDVKM, per germline.

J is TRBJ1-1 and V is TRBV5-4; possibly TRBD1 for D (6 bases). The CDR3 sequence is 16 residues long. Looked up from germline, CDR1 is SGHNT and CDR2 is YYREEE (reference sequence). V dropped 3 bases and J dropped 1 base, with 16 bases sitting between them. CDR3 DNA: TGTGCCAGCAGCTACGATCTACAGGGCACGAACACTGAAGCTTTCTTT. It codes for CASSYDLQGTNTEAFF.